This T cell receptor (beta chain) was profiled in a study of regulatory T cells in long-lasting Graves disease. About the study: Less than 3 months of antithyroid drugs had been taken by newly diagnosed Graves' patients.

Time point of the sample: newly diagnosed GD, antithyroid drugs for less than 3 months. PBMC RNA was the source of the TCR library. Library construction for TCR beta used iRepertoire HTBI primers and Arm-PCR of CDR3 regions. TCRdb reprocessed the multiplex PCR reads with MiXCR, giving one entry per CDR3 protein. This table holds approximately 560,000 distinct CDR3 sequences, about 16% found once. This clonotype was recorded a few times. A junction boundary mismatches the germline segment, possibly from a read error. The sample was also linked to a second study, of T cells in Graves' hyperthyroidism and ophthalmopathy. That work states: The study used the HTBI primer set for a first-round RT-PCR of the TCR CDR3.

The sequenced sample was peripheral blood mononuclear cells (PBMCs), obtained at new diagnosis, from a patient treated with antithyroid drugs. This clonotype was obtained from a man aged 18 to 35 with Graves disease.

The CDR3 DNA is TGTGCCAGCAGGGTGACAGGAGATAGCGACACGAATTTT. It yields the protein CASRVTGDSDTNF. V usage is TRBV6-1 and J usage is TRBJ2-3; a weak D match, TRBD1 (6 bases). Per the germline V gene, CDR1 is MNHNS and CDR2 is SASEGT. The CDR3 runs to 13 residues.